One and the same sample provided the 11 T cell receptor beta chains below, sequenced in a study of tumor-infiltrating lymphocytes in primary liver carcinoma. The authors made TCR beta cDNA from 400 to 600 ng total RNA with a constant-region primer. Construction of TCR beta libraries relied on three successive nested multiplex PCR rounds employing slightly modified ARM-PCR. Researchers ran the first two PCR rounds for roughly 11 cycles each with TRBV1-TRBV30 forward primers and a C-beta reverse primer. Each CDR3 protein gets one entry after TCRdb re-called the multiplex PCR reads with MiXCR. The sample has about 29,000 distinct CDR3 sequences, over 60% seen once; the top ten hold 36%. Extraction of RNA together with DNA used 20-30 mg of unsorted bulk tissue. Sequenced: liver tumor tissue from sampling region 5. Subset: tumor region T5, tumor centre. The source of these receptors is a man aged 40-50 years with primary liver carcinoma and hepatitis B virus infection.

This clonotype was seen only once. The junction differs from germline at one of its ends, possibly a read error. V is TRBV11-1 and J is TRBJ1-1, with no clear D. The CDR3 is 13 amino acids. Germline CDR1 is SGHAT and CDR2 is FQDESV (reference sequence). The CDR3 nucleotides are TGTGCCGGCAGCCGCAAGGTGAACACTGAAGCATTCTTT. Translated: CAGSRKVNTEAFF.

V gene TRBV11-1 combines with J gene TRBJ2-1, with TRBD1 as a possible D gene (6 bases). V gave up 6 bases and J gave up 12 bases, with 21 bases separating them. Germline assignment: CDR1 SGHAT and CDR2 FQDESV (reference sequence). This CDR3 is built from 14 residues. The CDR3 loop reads CASRVGTRGSWQFF. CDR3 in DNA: TGTGCCAGCAGGGTAGGCACTAGGGGGAGTTGGCAGTTCTTC. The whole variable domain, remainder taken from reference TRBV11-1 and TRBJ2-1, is EAEVAQSPRYKITEKSQAVAFWCDPISGHATLYWYRQILGQGPELLVQFQDESVVDDSQLPKDRFSAERLKGVDSTLKIQPAELGDSAMYLCASRVGTRGSWQFFGPGTRLTVL.

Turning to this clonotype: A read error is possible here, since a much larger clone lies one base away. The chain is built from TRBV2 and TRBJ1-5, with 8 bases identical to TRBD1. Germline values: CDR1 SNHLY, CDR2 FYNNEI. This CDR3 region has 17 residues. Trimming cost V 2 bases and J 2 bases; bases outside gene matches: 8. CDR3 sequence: CASSETLAGGCNQPQHF. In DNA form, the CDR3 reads TGTGCCAGCAGTGAAACTTTGGCAGGGGGCTGCAATCAGCCCCAGCATTTT. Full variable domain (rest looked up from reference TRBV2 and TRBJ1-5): EPEVTQTPSHQVTQMGQEVILRCVPISNHLYFYWYRQILGQKVEFLVSFYNNEISEKSEIFDDQFSVERPDGSNFTLKIRSTKLEDSAMYFCASSETLAGGCNQPQHFGDGTRLSIL.

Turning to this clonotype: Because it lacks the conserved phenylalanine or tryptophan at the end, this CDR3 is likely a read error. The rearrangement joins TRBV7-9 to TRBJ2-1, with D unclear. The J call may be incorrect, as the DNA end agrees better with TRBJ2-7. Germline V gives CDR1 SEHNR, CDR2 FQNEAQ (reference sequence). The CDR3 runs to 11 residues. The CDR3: CASSFLGEQYL. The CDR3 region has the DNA TGTGCCAGCAGCTTTCTTGGTGAGCAGTACCTC.

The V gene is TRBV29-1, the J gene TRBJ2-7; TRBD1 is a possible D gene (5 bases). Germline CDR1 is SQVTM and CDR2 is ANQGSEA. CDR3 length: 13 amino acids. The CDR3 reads CSVTGEASYEQYF. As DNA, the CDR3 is TGCAGTGTTACAGGTGAGGCCTCCTACGAGCAGTACTTC.

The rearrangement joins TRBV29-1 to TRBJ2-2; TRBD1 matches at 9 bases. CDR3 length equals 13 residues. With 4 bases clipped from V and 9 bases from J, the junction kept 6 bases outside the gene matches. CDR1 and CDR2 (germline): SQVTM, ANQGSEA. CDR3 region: CSVGGQGSRELFF. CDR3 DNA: TGCAGCGTTGGAGGACAGGGGTCCAGGGAGCTGTTTTTT.

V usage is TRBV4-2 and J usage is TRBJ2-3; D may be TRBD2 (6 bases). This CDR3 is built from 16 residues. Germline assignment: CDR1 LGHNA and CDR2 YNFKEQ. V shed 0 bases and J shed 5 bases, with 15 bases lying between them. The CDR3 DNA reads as TGTGCCAGCAGCCAAGAACTAGCACCACGCAAAGATACGCAGTATTTT. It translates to CASSQELAPRKDTQYF.

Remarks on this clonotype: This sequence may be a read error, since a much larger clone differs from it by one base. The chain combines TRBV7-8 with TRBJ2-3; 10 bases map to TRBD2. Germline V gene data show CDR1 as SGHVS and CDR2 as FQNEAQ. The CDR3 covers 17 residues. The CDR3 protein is CASSLAQAGGPHDTRYF. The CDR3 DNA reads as TGTGCCAGCAGCTTAGCCCAAGCGGGAGGGCCACATGATACGCGGTATTTT. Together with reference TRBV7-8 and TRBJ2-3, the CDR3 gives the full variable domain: GAGVSQSPRYKVAKRGQDVALRCDPISGHVSLFWYQQALGQGPEFLTYFQNEAQLDKSGLPSDRFFAERPEGSVSTLKIQRTQQEDSAVYLCASSLAQAGGPHDTRYFGPGTRLTVL.

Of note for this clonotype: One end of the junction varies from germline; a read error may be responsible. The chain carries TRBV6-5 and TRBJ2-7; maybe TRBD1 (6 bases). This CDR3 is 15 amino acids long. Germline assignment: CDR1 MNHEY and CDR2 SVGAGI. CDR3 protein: CVSNYSTQGYYEQYF. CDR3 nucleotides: TGTGTCAGCAATTACTCGACCCAGGGGTACTACGAGCAGTACTTC.

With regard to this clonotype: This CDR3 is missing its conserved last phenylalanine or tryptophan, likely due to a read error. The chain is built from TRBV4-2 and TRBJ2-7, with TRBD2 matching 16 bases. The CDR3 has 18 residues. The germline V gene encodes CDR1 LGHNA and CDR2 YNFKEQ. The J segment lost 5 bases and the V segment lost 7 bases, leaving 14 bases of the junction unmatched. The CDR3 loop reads CASNGKPGLAGGPHEQYL. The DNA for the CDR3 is TGTGCCAGCAATGGGAAACCGGGACTAGCGGGAGGGCCACACGAGCAGTACTTG.

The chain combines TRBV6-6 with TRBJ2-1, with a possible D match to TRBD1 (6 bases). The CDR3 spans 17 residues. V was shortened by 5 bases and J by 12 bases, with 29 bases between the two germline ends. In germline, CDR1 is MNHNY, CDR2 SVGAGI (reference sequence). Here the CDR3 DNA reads TGTGCCAGCAGTGCCCCGTTGGGGGCGTTAGAATCCATTGGGCAGTTCTTC. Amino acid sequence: CASSAPLGALESIGQFF.